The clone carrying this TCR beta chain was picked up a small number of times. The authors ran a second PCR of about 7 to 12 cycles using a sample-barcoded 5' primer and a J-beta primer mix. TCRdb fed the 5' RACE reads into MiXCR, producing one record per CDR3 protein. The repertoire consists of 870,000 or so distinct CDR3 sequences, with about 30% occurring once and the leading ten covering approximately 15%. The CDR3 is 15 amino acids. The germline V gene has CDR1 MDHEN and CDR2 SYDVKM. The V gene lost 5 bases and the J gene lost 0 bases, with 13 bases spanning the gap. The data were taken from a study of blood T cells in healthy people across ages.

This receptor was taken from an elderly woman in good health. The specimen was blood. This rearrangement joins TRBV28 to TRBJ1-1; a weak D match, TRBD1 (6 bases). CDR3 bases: TGTGCCAGCAGTCCGGGGACAAATATGAACACTGAAGCTTTCTTT. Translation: CASSPGTNMNTEAFF.